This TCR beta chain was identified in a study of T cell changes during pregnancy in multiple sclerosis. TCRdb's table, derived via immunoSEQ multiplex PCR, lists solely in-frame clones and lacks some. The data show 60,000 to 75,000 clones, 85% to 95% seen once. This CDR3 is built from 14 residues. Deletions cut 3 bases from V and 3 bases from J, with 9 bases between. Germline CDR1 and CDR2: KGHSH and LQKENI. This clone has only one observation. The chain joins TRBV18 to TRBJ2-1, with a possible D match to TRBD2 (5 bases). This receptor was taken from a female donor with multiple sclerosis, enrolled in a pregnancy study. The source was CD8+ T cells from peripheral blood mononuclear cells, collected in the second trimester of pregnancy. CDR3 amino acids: CASSPLGDYNEQFF. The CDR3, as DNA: TGTGCCAGCTCACCTCTCGGGGACTACAATGAGCAGTTCTTC.